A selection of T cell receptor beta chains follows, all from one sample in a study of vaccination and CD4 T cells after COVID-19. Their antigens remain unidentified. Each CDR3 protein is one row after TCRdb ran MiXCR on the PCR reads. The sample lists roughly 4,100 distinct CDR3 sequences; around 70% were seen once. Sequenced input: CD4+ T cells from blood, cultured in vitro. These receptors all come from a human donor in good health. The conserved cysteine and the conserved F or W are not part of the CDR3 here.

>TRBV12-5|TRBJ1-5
ASSRAGGSNQPQH
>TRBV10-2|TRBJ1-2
ASTEAFRGGGYT
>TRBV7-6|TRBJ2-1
ASSLSGLADNEQF
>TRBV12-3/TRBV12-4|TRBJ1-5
ASSWEGLSGNQPQH
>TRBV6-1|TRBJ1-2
ASRGTVQSNYGYT
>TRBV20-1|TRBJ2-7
SASDRYEQY
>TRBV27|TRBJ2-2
ASSQSGVWATGELF
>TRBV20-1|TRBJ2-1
SAPREGKGLAGNEQF
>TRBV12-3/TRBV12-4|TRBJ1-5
ASSYRDSRNQPQH
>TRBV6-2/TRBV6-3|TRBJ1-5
ASSGTSNQPQH
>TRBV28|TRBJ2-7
ASSRTQGNYEQY
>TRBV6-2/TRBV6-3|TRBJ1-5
ASSALGQGVRNQPQH
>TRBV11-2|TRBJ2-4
ASSLGGGIGMAKNIQY
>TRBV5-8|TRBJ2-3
ASSLQRGKVTDTQY
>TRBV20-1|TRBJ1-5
SAPDVSNQPQH
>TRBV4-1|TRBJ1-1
ASSQARPRGTEAF
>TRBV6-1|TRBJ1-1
ASRGTDMNTEAF
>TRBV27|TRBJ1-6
ASSFGGRNSPLH
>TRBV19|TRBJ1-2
ASSTNTGTGGYGYT
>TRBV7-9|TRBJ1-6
ASSFTRDNSPLH